Shown below are 22 T cell receptor beta chains from a single sample sequenced in a study of T-cell reconstitution after alpha-beta-depleted transplantation in children. Construction of the TCRbeta library involved unique molecular identifiers. TCRdb re-analysed the PCR reads in MiXCR, keeping a single row per CDR3 protein. This sample carries hundreds of thousands of distinct CDR3 sequences, about 31% of them seen once, and the ten largest clones take less than 2.5%. Sequencing used PBMCs from the stem cell graft donor, obtained from the stem cell graft. Receptor source: a human donor who donated a stem cell graft to a child with aplastic anemia.

This clonotype was observed a single time. The J gene is TRBJ2-3, the V gene TRBV2, with D maybe TRBD1 (6 bases). The V gene's germline CDR1 is SNHLY and CDR2 FYNNEI. V lost 8 bases and J lost 4, with 19 bases in between. The CDR3 length is 15 residues. The CDR3 DNA follows: TGTGCCAGCGTCCCTCCACAGGGTCCCGCAGATACGCAGTATTTT. This sequence encodes CASVPPQGPADTQYF.

The V call is TRBV20-1, the J call TRBJ2-7; 7 bases map to TRBD2. Germline CDR1 reads DFQATT; CDR2 reads SNEGSKA (reference sequence). This CDR3 is built from 17 residues. V trimming: 0 bases; J trimming: 0 bases; junction bases outside the gene matches: 11. The CDR3 spells CSARDVQWGGSSYEQYF. CDR3 nucleotide sequence: TGCAGTGCTAGAGATGTACAATGGGGAGGGAGCTCCTACGAGCAGTACTTC.

The CDR3 coding sequence is TGTGCCAGCAGTTACGTGAAGGTCAGGGGGCCTGAAAAACTGTTTTTT. Translating gives CASSYVKVRGPEKLFF. The V call is TRBV6-5, the J call TRBJ1-4; 8 positions match TRBD1. The CDR3 has 16 residues. V lost 2 bases and J lost 7; bases outside the gene matches: 9. From germline, CDR1 is MNHEY and CDR2 SVGAGI.

The V gene is TRBV29-1, the J gene TRBJ1-4; D call uncertain. V was pared by 7 bases and J by 5 bases, with 14 bases between. Germline-derived CDR1 and CDR2 are SQVTM and ANQGSEA. CDR3 length: 13 amino acids. The CDR3 DNA reads TGCAGCGGCCAGAGGGCAGAGAATGAAAAACTGTTTTTT. Amino acids: CSGQRAENEKLFF.

The chain uses TRBV18 and TRBJ2-1; 10 nucleotides line up with TRBD2. The V segment lost 3 bases and the J segment 12 bases; nucleotides outside the gene matches: 5. This CDR3 spans 13 amino acids. The germline V gene has CDR1 KGHSH and CDR2 LQKENI. DNA of the CDR3: TGTGCCAGCTCACCCCCTAGCGGGAGTGGGCAGTTCTTC. Translation gives CASSPPSGSGQFF.

This clonotype showed up just a few times. The chain employs TRBV15 and TRBJ2-3; D gene unclear. This CDR3 comprises 13 residues. Trimming cost V 7 bases and J 1 base, with 9 bases left between them. The V gene's germline CDR1 is LNHNV and CDR2 YYDKDF (reference sequence). CDR3 in amino acids: CATTGARTDTQYF. CDR3 in DNA: TGTGCCACCACCGGCGCCCGCACAGATACGCAGTATTTT.

V gene TRBV5-6 combines with J gene TRBJ1-4; weak D call: TRBD1 (5 bases). Trimming left V 4 bases short and J 4 bases short, with 11 bases between. CDR1 is SGHDT, CDR2 YYEEEE, per germline. The CDR3 has 14 amino acids. DNA of the CDR3: TGTGCCAGCAGCCCAACCAGGGTTAATGAAAAACTGTTTTTT. Protein product: CASSPTRVNEKLFF. The whole variable domain, filled in from reference TRBV5-6 and TRBJ1-4, reads DAGVTQSPTHLIKTRGQQVTLRCSPKSGHDTVSWYQQALGQGPQFIFQYYEEEERQRGNFPDRFSGHQFPNYSSELNVNALLLGDSALYLCASSPTRVNEKLFFGSGTQLSVL.

This clonotype was seen a few times. The chain has TRBV11-3 and TRBJ2-1; the match to TRBD1 covers 9 bases. CDR3 length equals 15 residues. CDR1 is SGHNT, CDR2 YENEEA, per germline. V trimming: 5 bases; J trimming: 8 bases; junction bases outside the gene matches: 10. The DNA of the CDR3 is TGTGCCAGCAGCCCTCAGGGACAGGGTAGTGATGAGCAGTTCTTC. It translates to CASSPQGQGSDEQFF.

This chain uses TRBV29-1 with TRBJ2-7, with D possibly TRBD1 on 5 matching bases. The V gene's germline CDR1 is SQVTM and CDR2 ANQGSEA. The CDR3 is 13 residues long. The V end lost 2 bases, the J end lost 4 bases, and 12 bases lay between the germline ends. Written as DNA, the CDR3 is TGCAGCGTTGAAACGGGCAGGGATTACGAGCAGTACTTC. The encoded protein is CSVETGRDYEQYF.

This chain links TRBV12-3 or TRBV12-4 with TRBJ1-4; TRBD1 matches 7 bases. The V segment lost 0 bases and the J segment 8 bases; nucleotides outside the gene matches: 12. There are 17 residues in the CDR3. This chain's CDR3 is CASSLASLQGKKEKLFF. The CDR3 DNA is TGTGCCAGCAGTTTAGCCTCCTTACAGGGGAAAAAAGAAAAACTGTTTTTT.

The chain is built from TRBV24-1 and TRBJ2-1; tentative D call: TRBD2 (5 bases). Germline CDR1 is KGHDR and CDR2 is SFDVKD. The V gene lost 1 base and the J gene lost 2 bases, with 8 bases spanning the gap. The CDR3 contains 15 residues. The CDR3 bases are TGTGCCACCAGTGATTTCACTAGTACCTACAATGAGCAGTTCTTC. This sequence encodes CATSDFTSTYNEQFF.

The V and J genes are TRBV5-6 and TRBJ2-7; D may be TRBD1 (5 bases). CDR3 length equals 14 residues. Germline-derived CDR1 and CDR2 are SGHDT and YYEEEE. The V and J ends lost 1 base and 2 bases respectively, with 10 bases between them. This CDR3 is CASSLFAGTYEQYF. The CDR3 region has the DNA TGTGCCAGCAGCTTGTTCGCAGGGACCTACGAGCAGTACTTC.

V and J are TRBV20-1 and TRBJ2-1; TRBD2 matches 7 bases. V shed 0 bases, J shed 3 bases, and the junction held 2 bases outside the gene matches. CDR3 length: 14 residues. CDR1 and CDR2 (germline): DFQATT, SNEGSKA (reference sequence). CDR3 loop: CSAREGGSYNEQFF. CDR3 DNA: TGCAGTGCTAGAGAAGGCGGGAGCTACAATGAGCAGTTCTTC.

This clonotype was counted a single time. J is TRBJ2-2 and V is TRBV7-8, with 8 nucleotides matching TRBD1. This CDR3 has 15 residues. V lost 4 bases and J lost 6; bases outside the gene matches: 7. Germline V lookup: CDR1 SGHVS, CDR2 FQNEAQ. The CDR3 DNA is TGTGCCAGCAGCTCGTCAGGGGGCAGAGCCGGGGAGCTGTTTTTT. This gives the protein CASSSSGGRAGELFF. The entire variable domain, with the rest obtained from reference TRBV7-8 and TRBJ2-2, is as follows: GAGVSQSPRYKVAKRGQDVALRCDPISGHVSLFWYQQALGQGPEFLTYFQNEAQLDKSGLPSDRFFAERPEGSVSTLKIQRTQQEDSAVYLCASSSSGGRAGELFFGEGSRLTVL.

The genes are TRBV6-2 or TRBV6-3 and TRBJ1-1; D unresolved. V gave up 4 bases and J gave up 4 bases, with 10 bases separating them. The germline CDR1 and CDR2 sequences are MNHEY and SVGEGT. The CDR3 is made up of 13 amino acids. CDR3 DNA: TGTGCCAGCAGTTTGCTATCTGGCACTGAAGCTTTCTTT. Translation: CASSLLSGTEAFF.

This clonotype turned up a few times. This sequence joins TRBV20-1 and TRBJ2-5; weak D call: TRBD2 (6 bases). Trimming left V 6 bases short and J 2 bases short, with 10 bases between. CDR3 length: 12 residues. Germline CDR1 reads DFQATT; CDR2 reads SNEGSKA (reference sequence). CDR3 residues: CSAPRGQETQYF. CDR3 nucleotide sequence: TGCAGTGCCCCCCGGGGGCAAGAGACCCAGTACTTC.

The table lists this clonotype with a few counts. This chain joins TRBV7-2 and TRBJ2-2; D uncertain. The V gene lost 3 bases and the J gene lost 5 bases, with 10 bases spanning the gap. In germline, CDR1 is SGHTA, CDR2 FQGNSA. The CDR3 spans 14 residues. The CDR3 DNA reads as TGTGCCAGCAGCTTTCAACCCAGGACCGGGGAGCTGTTTTTT. Its translation is CASSFQPRTGELFF. Filled out from reference TRBV7-2 and TRBJ2-2, the complete variable domain reads GAGVSQSPSNKVTEKGKDVELRCDPISGHTALYWYRQSLGQGLEFLIYFQGNSAPDKSGLPSDRFSAERTGGSVSTLTIQRTQQEDSAVYLCASSFQPRTGELFFGEGSRLTVL.

The rearrangement links TRBV18 to TRBJ1-4; 8 nucleotides agree with TRBD1. Germline V gene sequence: CDR1 KGHSH, CDR2 LQKENI. This CDR3 is built from 15 residues. After removal of 0 bases from V and 9 bases from J, the junction contained 6 bases not matched to a gene. The CDR3 DNA follows: TGTGCCAGCTCACCACCGACCGGACAGGGTAAAAAACTGTTTTTT. It specifies CASSPPTGQGKKLFF.

The chain is built from TRBV20-1 and TRBJ2-5; possible D gene TRBD2, 5 bases. The V gene lost 2 bases and the J gene lost 5 bases, with 18 bases spanning the gap. Per germline, CDR1 DFQATT and CDR2 SNEGSKA (reference sequence). CDR3 length equals 15 residues. The CDR3 spells CSARPAKSGAETQYF. In DNA form, the CDR3 reads TGCAGTGCTAGACCTGCGAAAAGCGGTGCTGAGACCCAGTACTTC.

This clonotype was detected only a few times. The gene calls are TRBV7-2 and TRBJ1-2; maybe TRBD1 (5 bases). The ends were cut back, 5 bases at V and 2 bases at J, with 9 bases in the middle. CDR1 and CDR2 (germline): SGHTA, FQGNSA. The CDR3 totals 13 residues. The CDR3, as DNA: TGTGCCAGCAGCCCAGGGCGGAACTATGGCTACACCTTC. Amino acid sequence: CASSPGRNYGYTF.

The J gene is TRBJ1-2, the V gene TRBV20-1; D perhaps matches TRBD1 (5 bases). Germline CDR1 DFQATT, CDR2 SNEGSKA (reference sequence). CDR3 length: 14 amino acids. Between the trimmed V and J ends, which lost 4 bases and 4 bases, there was a span of 16 bases. CDR3 sequence (DNA): TGCAGTGCTACCAAAGGGGCCCGGGGCTATGGCTACACCTTC. Protein: CSATKGARGYGYTF.

J is TRBJ2-1 and V is TRBV5-6, with 7 bases aligning to TRBD2. The germline gives CDR1 SGHDT, CDR2 YYEEEE. V was clipped by 2 bases and J by 1 base; unmatched bases: 3. The CDR3 sequence is 15 residues long. The CDR3 coding sequence is TGTGCCAGCAGCTTAGCGGGACGATCCTACAATGAGCAGTTCTTC. Its translation: CASSLAGRSYNEQFF.